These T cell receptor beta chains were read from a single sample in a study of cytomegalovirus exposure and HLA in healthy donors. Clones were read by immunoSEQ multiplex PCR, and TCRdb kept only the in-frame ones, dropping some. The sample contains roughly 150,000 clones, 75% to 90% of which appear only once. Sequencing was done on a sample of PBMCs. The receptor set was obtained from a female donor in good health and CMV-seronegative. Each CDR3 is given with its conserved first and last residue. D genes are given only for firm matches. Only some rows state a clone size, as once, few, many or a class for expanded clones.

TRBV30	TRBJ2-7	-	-	CAWEDNAGSSYEQYF	TGTGCCTGGGAAGACAATGCTGGGAGCTCCTACGAGCAGTACTTC
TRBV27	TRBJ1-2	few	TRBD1	CASSSLGQGDNYGYTF	TGTGCCAGCAGTTCTCTAGGACAGGGGGATAACTATGGCTACACCTTC
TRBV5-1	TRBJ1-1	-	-	CASSSRGETEAFF	TGCGCCAGCAGCTCCCGGGGAGAAACTGAAGCTTTCTTT
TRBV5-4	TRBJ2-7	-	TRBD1	CASSSRQGGHEQYF	TGTGCCAGCAGTTCACGACAGGGGGGCCACGAGCAGTACTTC
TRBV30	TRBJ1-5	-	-	CAWTVGGEQPQHF	TGTGCCTGGACCGTCGGGGGAGAACAGCCCCAGCATTTT
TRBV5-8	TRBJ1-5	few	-	CASSLGVERNQPQHF	TGTGCCAGCAGCTTGGGTGTGGAGCGCAATCAGCCCCAGCATTTT
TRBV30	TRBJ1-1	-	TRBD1	CACNDRGTMNTEAFF	TGTGCCTGTAATGACAGGGGGACAATGAACACTGAAGCTTTCTTT
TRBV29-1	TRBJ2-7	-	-	CSVESGGGEQYF	TGCAGCGTTGAATCTGGTGGCGGGGAGCAGTACTTC
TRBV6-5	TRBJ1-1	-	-	CASSPSRGTEAFF	TGTGCCAGCAGTCCTTCTCGCGGAACTGAAGCTTTCTTT
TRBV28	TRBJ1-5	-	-	CASITGSNQPQHF	TGTGCCAGCATTACCGGTAGCAATCAGCCCCAGCATTTT
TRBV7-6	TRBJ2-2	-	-	CASSLSWGDTGELFF	TGTGCCAGCAGCTTATCCTGGGGAGACACCGGGGAGCTGTTTTTT
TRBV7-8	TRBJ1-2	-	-	CATSYREGYTF	TGTGCCACTTCGTACAGGGAAGGCTACACCTTC
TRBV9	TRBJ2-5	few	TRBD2	CASSSGLAEETQYF	TGTGCCAGCAGTTCGGGACTAGCGGAAGAGACCCAGTACTTC
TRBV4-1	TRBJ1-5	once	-	CASSQDSGSNQPQHF	TGCGCCAGCAGCCAAGATTCGGGGAGCAATCAGCCCCAGCATTTT
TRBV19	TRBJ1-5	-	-	CASSTTPYSNQPQHF	TGTGCCAGTAGTACGACACCATATAGCAATCAGCCCCAGCATTTT
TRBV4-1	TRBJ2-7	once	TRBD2	CASSFQITGLASYEQYF	TGCGCCAGCAGCTTCCAAATTACGGGACTAGCGAGCTACGAGCAGTACTTC
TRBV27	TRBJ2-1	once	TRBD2	CASSLSSGTSDWYNEQFF	TGTGCCAGCAGTTTATCCAGCGGGACTTCCGATTGGTACAATGAGCAGTTCTTC
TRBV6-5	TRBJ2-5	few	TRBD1	CASRWDRAQETQYF	TGTGCCAGCAGATGGGACAGGGCCCAAGAGACCCAGTACTTC
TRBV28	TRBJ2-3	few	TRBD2	CASSLIRTSWYGTDTQYF	TGTGCCAGCAGTTTAATTCGGACTAGCTGGTATGGCACAGATACGCAGTATTTT
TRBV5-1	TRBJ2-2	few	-	CASSSRMAGELFF	TGCGCCAGCAGCTCCAGAATGGCCGGGGAGCTGTTTTTT
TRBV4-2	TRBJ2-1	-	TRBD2	CASSQESLAGGEQFF	TGTGCCAGCAGCCAAGAGTCGCTAGCGGGAGGTGAGCAGTTCTTC
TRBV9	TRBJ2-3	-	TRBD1	CASSAPMTGGTDTQYF	TGTGCCAGCAGCGCACCTATGACAGGGGGCACAGATACGCAGTATTTT
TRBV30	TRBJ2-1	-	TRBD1	CAWSVQGELIMKQFF	TGTGCCTGGAGTGTCCAGGGGGAACTTATAATGAAGCAGTTCTTC
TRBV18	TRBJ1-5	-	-	CASSPRGNSNQPQHF	TGTGCCAGCTCACCAAGGGGGAATAGCAATCAGCCCCAGCATTTT
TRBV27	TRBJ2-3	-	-	CASSLEGYPTDTQYF	TGTGCCAGCAGTTTGGAGGGATATCCCACAGATACGCAGTATTTT
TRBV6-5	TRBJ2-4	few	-	CASRDSAGGKNIQYF	TGTGCCAGCAGAGATAGTGCGGGCGGCAAAAACATTCAGTACTTC
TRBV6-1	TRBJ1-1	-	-	CASMAGSGSSEAFF	TGTGCCAGCATGGCGGGAAGTGGGAGTTCTGAAGCTTTCTTT
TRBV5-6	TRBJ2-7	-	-	CASSYYYEQYF	TGTGCCAGCAGCTACTACTACGAGCAGTACTTC
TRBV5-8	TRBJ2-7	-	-	CASSLGQAAYEQYF	TGTGCCAGCAGCTTGGGGCAGGCTGCTTACGAGCAGTACTTC
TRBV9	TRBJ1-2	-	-	CASSVATGEWNYGYTF	TGTGCCAGCAGCGTAGCTACTGGGGAGTGGAACTATGGCTACACCTTC
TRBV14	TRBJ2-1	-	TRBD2	CASSLAGAYPAEQFF	TGTGCCAGCAGCTTAGCGGGAGCGTACCCAGCTGAGCAGTTCTTC
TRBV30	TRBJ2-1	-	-	CAWSGGPTPGNEQFF	TGTGCCTGGAGCGGAGGACCGACTCCCGGCAATGAGCAGTTCTTC
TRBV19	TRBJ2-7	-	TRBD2	CASSGGKLAGSLYEQYF	TGTGCCAGTAGCGGCGGAAAACTAGCGGGATCTCTTTACGAGCAGTACTTC
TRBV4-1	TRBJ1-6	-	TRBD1	CASSQDNRGPDSPLHF	TGCGCCAGCAGCCAAGATAACAGGGGGCCTGATTCACCCCTCCACTTT
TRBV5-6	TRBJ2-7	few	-	CASSLADFNEQYF	TGTGCCAGCAGCTTGGCAGATTTCAACGAGCAGTACTTC
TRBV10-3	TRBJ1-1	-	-	CAIREQNTEAFF	TGTGCCATCAGAGAACAGAACACTGAAGCTTTCTTT
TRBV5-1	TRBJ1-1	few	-	CASSPSTATMNTEAFF	TGCGCCAGCAGCCCCTCGACAGCCACGATGAACACTGAAGCTTTCTTT
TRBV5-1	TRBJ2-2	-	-	CASSLAFVEQGETGELFF	TGCGCCAGCAGCTTGGCTTTCGTAGAACAGGGTGAAACCGGGGAGCTGTTTTTT
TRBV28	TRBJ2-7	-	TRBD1	CASRTWGQGSSYEQYF	TGTGCCAGCAGGACCTGGGGACAGGGGAGCTCCTACGAGCAGTACTTC
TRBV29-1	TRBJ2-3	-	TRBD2	CSAISGGTQYF	TGCAGCGCGATAAGCGGGGGTACGCAGTATTTT
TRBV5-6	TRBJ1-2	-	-	CASSLSASSTF	TGTGCCAGCAGCTTATCGGCCTCTAGCACCTTC
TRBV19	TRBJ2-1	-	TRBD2	CASSYSGRDVQFF	TGTGCCAGTAGCTATAGCGGGAGAGACGTGCAGTTCTTC
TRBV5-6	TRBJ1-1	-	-	CASSLSWSGMNTEAFF	TGTGCCAGCAGCTTATCCTGGTCAGGCATGAACACTGAAGCTTTCTTT
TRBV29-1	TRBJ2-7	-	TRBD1	CSVRMTGPKYEQYF	TGCAGCGTACGAATGACAGGGCCCAAGTACGAGCAGTACTTC
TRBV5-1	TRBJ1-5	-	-	CASSRAGDQPQHF	TGCGCCAGCAGCCGCGCGGGGGATCAGCCCCAGCATTTT
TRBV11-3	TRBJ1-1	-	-	CASSSARGTPNTEAFF	TGTGCCAGCAGCTCTGCGCGGGGGACCCCGAACACTGAAGCTTTCTTT
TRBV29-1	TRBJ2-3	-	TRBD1	CSALGGQGNTDTQYF	TGCAGCGCCCTGGGGGGACAGGGGAACACAGATACGCAGTATTTT
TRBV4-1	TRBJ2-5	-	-	CASSQRDFDGETQYF	TGCGCCAGCAGCCAAAGGGACTTTGACGGTGAGACCCAGTACTTC
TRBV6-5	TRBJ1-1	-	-	CASSYGGRAEAFF	TGTGCCAGCAGTTACGGGGGCAGGGCTGAAGCTTTCTTT
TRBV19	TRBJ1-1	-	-	CASSMAVNTEAFF	TGTGCCAGTAGTATGGCGGTGAACACTGAAGCTTTCTTT
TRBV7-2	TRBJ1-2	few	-	CASSIPGQRGYTF	TGTGCCAGCAGCATACCGGGACAAAGAGGCTACACCTTC
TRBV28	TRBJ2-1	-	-	CASLYSGANEQFF	TGTGCCAGCTTGTACTCGGGAGCCAATGAGCAGTTCTTC
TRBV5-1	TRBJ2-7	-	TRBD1	CASSGTATTYEQYF	TGCGCCAGCAGCGGGACAGCAACTACCTACGAGCAGTACTTC